The rows below give T cell receptor beta chains drawn from one sample of a study of blood T cell repertoires in COVID-19. The repertoire was sequenced with immunoSEQ multiplex PCR; TCRdb's copy has only in-frame clones and lacks some. Here the sample spans some 530,000 clones, roughly nine tenths being singletons. Sequencing used PBMCs or T cells enriched from blood (not recorded which). The receptors derive from a woman in her fifties or sixties who had recovered from COVID-19. The CDR3 runs from the conserved cysteine through the conserved F or W. The D gene is left open where the match is weak. Only part of the rows carry a size: once, few, many, or a class if the clone is expanded.

TGTGCCAGCAGCAACCTACCGTCAGTGGCTCCAACGAGGGAGCAGTACTTC | CASSNLPSVAPTREQYF | TRBV7-8 | - | - | TRBJ2-7
TGTGCCAGCCACGGACAGGGATATGGCTACACCTTC | CASHGQGYGYTF | TRBV6-5 | TRBD1 | - | TRBJ1-2
TGTGCCAGCAGCCCCTACGACAGGAACACCGGGGAGCTGTTTTTT | CASSPYDRNTGELFF | TRBV5-6 | - | - | TRBJ2-2
TGTGCCAGCAGTCTCTCCGCCTCCAGGCCTAACTATGGCTACACCTTC | CASSLSASRPNYGYTF | TRBV27 | - | - | TRBJ1-2
TGTGCCAGCAGCTTAGACACCTATGGCTACACCTTC | CASSLDTYGYTF | TRBV7-2 | - | - | TRBJ1-2
TGTGCCAGCACCCGGACAGGGACAAATGAGCAGTTCTTC | CASTRTGTNEQFF | TRBV6-5 | TRBD1 | - | TRBJ2-1
TGTGCCAGCAGCCCGGGACTGGCGGGAGAGACCCAGTACTTC | CASSPGLAGETQYF | TRBV7-7 | - | - | TRBJ2-5
TGTGCCAGCAGTGAGGGGGCGCGGGGGGCCAACGTCCTGACTTTC | CASSEGARGANVLTF | TRBV2 | - | - | TRBJ2-6
TGTGCCAGTAGTATAGATCCCCGACAGCTCAATCAGCCCCAGCATTTT | CASSIDPRQLNQPQHF | TRBV19 | - | - | TRBJ1-5
TGTGCCAGCAGTTTTGGGCGGGAGAACACCGGGGAGCTGTTTTTT | CASSFGRENTGELFF | TRBV27 | - | - | TRBJ2-2
TGTGCCTGGAGTGTAGGGGTGGCGAGCCCTGAAGCTTTCTTT | CAWSVGVASPEAFF | TRBV30 | - | once | TRBJ1-1
TGTGCCAGCAGCTTAGACAGGGTTACAGATACGCAGTATTTT | CASSLDRVTDTQYF | TRBV11-2 | - | - | TRBJ2-3
TGCGCCAGCAGCTTGGTTCCAGGGGGAAAGAACACTGAAGCTTTCTTT | CASSLVPGGKNTEAFF | TRBV5-1 | TRBD1 | - | TRBJ1-1
TGTGCCAGCAGCACCGGCTGGGAGGGCCCCTATGGCTACACCTTC | CASSTGWEGPYGYTF | TRBV7-9 | - | - | TRBJ1-2